What follows describes a single T cell receptor beta chain. Its target is unknown. Trimming took 0 bases from V and 5 from J, leaving 7 bases between them. This CDR3 is 13 amino acids long. Germline CDR1 and CDR2: MNHNY and SVGAGI (reference sequence). cDNA synthesis was performed by 5'RACE with 10-nucleotide random UMIs. One entry per CDR3 protein results from TCRdb running MiXCR on the 5' RACE reads. In the table there are around 100,000 distinct CDR3 sequences, approximately 10% of which are singletons. These data come from a study of neurological immune-mediated disorders. The time point is: longitudinal time-point 3. 2 million PBMCs stored at -80 C were the source of the unsorted libraries. Study outcomes and limitations: No CDR3 amino acid sequences recurred among expanded clones across subjects, suggesting private repertoires in all groups.

The rearrangement uses TRBV6-6 and TRBJ2-5; D unresolved. The clonotype originates from a female donor with HTLV-1-associated myelopathy (HAM/TSP). The sample comprised PBMCs. CDR3 loop: CASSYSSWETQYF. The CDR3 region has the DNA TGTGCCAGCAGTTACTCAAGTTGGGAGACCCAGTACTTC.